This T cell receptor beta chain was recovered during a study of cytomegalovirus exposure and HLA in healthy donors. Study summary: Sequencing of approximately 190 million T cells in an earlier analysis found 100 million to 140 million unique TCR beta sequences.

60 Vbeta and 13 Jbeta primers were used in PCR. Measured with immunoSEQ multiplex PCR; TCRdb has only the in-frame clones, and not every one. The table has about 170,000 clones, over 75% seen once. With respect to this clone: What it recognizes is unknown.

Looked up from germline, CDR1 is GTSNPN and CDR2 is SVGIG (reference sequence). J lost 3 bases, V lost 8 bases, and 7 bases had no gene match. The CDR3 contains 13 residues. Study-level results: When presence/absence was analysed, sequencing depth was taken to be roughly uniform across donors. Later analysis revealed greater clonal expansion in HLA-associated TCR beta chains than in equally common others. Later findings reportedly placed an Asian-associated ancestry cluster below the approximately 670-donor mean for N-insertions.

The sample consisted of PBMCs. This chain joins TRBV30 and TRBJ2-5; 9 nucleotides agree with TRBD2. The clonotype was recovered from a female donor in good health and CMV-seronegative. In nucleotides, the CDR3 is TGTGCCGGAGCTGAGCGGGGGGAAGAGACCCAGTACTTC. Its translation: CAGAERGEETQYF.